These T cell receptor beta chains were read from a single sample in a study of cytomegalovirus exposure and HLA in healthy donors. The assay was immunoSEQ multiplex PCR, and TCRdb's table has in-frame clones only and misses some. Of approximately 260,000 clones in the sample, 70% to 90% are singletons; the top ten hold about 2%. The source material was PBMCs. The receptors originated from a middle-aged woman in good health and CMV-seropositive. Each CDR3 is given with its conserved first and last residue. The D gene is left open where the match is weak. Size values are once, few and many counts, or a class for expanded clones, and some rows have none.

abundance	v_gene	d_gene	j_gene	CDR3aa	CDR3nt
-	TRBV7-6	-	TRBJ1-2	CASSPAEAYGYTF	TGTGCCAGCAGCCCAGCGGAGGCCTATGGCTACACCTTC
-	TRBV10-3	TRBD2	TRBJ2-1	CAISESKGGRAPNEQFF	TGTGCCATCAGTGAGTCGAAGGGCGGGAGGGCCCCGAATGAGCAGTTCTTC
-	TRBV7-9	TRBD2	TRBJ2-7	CSSSLFGSGSNEQYF	TGTTCCAGCAGCTTATTTGGGAGCGGGAGCAACGAGCAGTACTTC
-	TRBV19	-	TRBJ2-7	CASSIGGDAAYEQYF	TGTGCCAGTAGTATAGGGGGGGACGCCGCCTACGAGCAGTACTTC
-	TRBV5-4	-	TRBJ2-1	CASSWGGSSYNEQFF	TGTGCCAGCAGCTGGGGTGGGAGCTCCTACAATGAGCAGTTCTTC
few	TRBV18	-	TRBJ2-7	CASSPHRESEQYF	TGTGCCAGCTCACCGCACAGGGAATCCGAGCAGTACTTC
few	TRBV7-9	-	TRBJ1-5	CASSLGQDGQPQHF	TGTGCCAGCAGCTTAGGTCAGGATGGTCAGCCCCAGCATTTT
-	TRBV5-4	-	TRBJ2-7	CASSLAGTHYEQYF	TGTGCCAGCAGCTTGGCCGGGACTCATTACGAGCAGTACTTC
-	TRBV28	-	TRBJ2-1	CASSLGPSVNEQFF	TGTGCCAGCAGTTTAGGGCCATCGGTTAATGAGCAGTTCTTC
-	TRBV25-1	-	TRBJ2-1	CASSHRGGGNEQFF	TGTGCCAGCAGCCACAGGGGGGGAGGCAATGAGCAGTTCTTC
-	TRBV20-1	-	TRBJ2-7	CSARERGEQYF	TGCAGTGCTAGGGAACGAGGCGAGCAGTACTTC
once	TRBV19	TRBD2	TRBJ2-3	CASSLAGGGDTQYF	TGTGCCAGTAGTTTAGCGGGAGGTGGAGATACGCAGTATTTT
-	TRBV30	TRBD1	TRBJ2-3	CAWSVSEGADTQYF	TGTGCCTGGAGTGTTTCCGAGGGGGCGGATACGCAGTATTTT
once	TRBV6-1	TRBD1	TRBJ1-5	CASSEGGQGGRTNQPQHF	TGTGCCAGCAGTGAAGGGGGACAGGGGGGTAGGACTAATCAGCCCCAGCATTTT
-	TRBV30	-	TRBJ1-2	CAWSVLLGDTAF	TGTGCCTGGAGTGTACTCTTGGGGGACACCGCCTTC
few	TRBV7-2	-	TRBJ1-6	CASSLRADSPLHF	TGTGCCAGCAGCTTACGAGCGGATTCACCCCTCCACTTT
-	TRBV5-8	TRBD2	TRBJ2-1	CASRQLAGSYNEQFF	TGTGCCAGCAGACAACTAGCGGGAAGCTACAATGAGCAGTTCTTC
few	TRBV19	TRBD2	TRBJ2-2	CASSPGLAGTGELFF	TGTGCCAGTAGCCCGGGACTAGCGGGTACCGGGGAGCTGTTTTTT
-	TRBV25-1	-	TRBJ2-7	CASSEWGPFYEQYF	TGTGCCAGCAGTGAATGGGGGCCCTTCTACGAGCAGTACTTC
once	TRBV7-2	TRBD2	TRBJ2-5	CASSQRTSGRRETQYF	TGTGCCAGCAGCCAAAGGACTAGCGGGAGGAGAGAGACCCAGTACTTC
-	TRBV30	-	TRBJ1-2	CAWSVGGAGYGYTF	TGTGCCTGGAGTGTTGGGGGCGCAGGCTATGGCTACACCTTC
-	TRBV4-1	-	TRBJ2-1	CASSHADKGVYNEQFF	TGCGCCAGCAGCCATGCTGACAAAGGGGTTTACAATGAGCAGTTCTTC
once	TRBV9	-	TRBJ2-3	CASSVGVGASTDTQYF	TGTGCCAGCAGCGTAGGTGTGGGCGCTAGCACAGATACGCAGTATTTT
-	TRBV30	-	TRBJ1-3	CAWSDHRLSRGVNTIYF	TGTGCCTGGAGTGACCACCGTCTCTCGAGAGGAGTAAACACCATATATTTT
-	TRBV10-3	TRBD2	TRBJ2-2	CAISSAIRGTSGMNGELFF	TGTGCCATCAGCTCCGCCATTCGGGGGACTAGCGGGATGAATGGGGAGCTGTTTTTT
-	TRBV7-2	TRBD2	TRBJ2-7	CASSLPMTSGYEQYF	TGTGCCAGCAGCTTACCGATGACTAGCGGGTACGAGCAGTACTTC
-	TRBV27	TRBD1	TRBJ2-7	CASSPPGTGDEQYF	TGTGCCAGCAGTCCCCCCGGGACAGGGGACGAGCAGTACTTC
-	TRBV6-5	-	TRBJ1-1	CASSYSGALPGRAFF	TGTGCCAGCAGTTACTCAGGAGCCCTCCCCGGGAGAGCTTTCTTT
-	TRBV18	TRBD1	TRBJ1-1	CASSPPEGANTEAFF	TGTGCCAGCTCACCACCGGAGGGGGCAAACACTGAAGCTTTCTTT
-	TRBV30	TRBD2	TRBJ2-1	CAWSAPPYSGRAYNEQFF	TGTGCCTGGAGTGCCCCCCCCTATAGCGGGAGGGCGTACAATGAGCAGTTCTTC
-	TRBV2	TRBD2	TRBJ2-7	CASSEAGLAGEGRSYEQYF	TGTGCCAGCAGTGAAGCCGGGCTAGCGGGAGAGGGCCGCTCCTACGAGCAGTACTTC
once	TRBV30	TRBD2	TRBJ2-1	CASRTSGRIRYNEQFF	TGTGCCTCAAGGACTAGCGGGAGGATTCGGTACAATGAGCAGTTCTTC
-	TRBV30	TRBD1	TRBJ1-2	CAWSGSTGWSYTF	TGTGCCTGGAGCGGATCGACAGGGTGGAGCTACACCTTC
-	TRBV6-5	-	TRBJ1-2	CASKKDSGGYTF	TGTGCCAGCAAAAAAGATTCCGGTGGCTACACCTTC
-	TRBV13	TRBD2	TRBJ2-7	CASSFLAGAGYEQYF	TGTGCCAGCAGCTTCCTAGCGGGAGCCGGCTACGAGCAGTACTTC
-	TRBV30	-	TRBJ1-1	CAWDRRQGSTEAFF	TGTGCCTGGGACCGGAGGCAGGGGTCCACTGAAGCTTTCTTT
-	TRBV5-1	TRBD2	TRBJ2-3	CASSSSGGGRAPDTQYF	TGCGCCAGCAGCTCTTCCGGGGGCGGGAGGGCCCCAGATACGCAGTATTTT
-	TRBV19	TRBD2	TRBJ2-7	CASSMGLAGDYEQYF	TGTGCCAGTAGTATGGGACTAGCGGGGGACTACGAGCAGTACTTC
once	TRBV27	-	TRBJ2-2	CASSLRTHTGELFF	TGTGCCAGCAGTTTACGGACACACACCGGGGAGCTGTTTTTT
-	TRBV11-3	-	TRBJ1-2	CASSPQGPLANYGYTF	TGTGCCAGCAGCCCCCAGGGGCCGCTCGCTAACTATGGCTACACCTTC
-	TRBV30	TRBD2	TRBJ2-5	CAWREAGGGETQYF	TGTGCCTGGAGAGAGGCGGGAGGGGGGGAGACCCAGTACTTC
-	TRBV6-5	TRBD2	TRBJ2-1	CASSSPSGMNNEQFF	TGTGCCAGCAGTTCGCCTAGCGGGATGAACAATGAGCAGTTCTTC
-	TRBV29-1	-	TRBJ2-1	CSVARGSYNEQFF	TGCAGCGTTGCAAGAGGCTCCTACAATGAGCAGTTCTTC
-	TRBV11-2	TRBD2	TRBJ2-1	CASSWQQGGPDEQFF	TGTGCCAGCAGCTGGCAGCAGGGAGGGCCGGATGAGCAGTTCTTC
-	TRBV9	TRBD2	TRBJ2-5	CASSQGLFLYQETQYF	TGTGCCAGCAGCCAGGGACTATTTTTGTACCAAGAGACCCAGTACTTC
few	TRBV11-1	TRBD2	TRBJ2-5	CASSFLLGLAGKETQYF	TGTGCCAGCAGCTTCCTCTTGGGACTAGCGGGAAAAGAGACCCAGTACTTC
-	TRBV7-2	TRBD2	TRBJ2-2	CASSLGASGISGTGELFF	TGTGCCAGCAGCTTAGGAGCTAGCGGGATTTCGGGCACCGGGGAGCTGTTTTTT
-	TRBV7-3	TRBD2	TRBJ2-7	CASSLSGTSGRLEQYF	TGTGCCAGCAGCTTATCAGGGACTAGCGGGAGGCTCGAGCAGTACTTC
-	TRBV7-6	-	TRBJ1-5	CASSLGPGINQPQHF	TGTGCCAGCAGCTTAGGTCCAGGGATAAATCAGCCCCAGCATTTT
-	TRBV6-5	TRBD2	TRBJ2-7	CASSYYGTSGSYEQYF	TGTGCCAGCAGTTACTACGGGACTAGCGGGAGTTACGAGCAGTACTTC
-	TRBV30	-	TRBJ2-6	CAWTDPWGPSGANVLTF	TGTGCCTGGACCGACCCCTGGGGGCCCTCTGGGGCCAACGTCCTGACTTTC
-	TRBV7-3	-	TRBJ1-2	CASSFDSYGYTF	TGTGCCAGCAGCTTCGACAGCTATGGCTACACCTTC
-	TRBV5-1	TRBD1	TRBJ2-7	CASSSLTGGFYEQYF	TGCGCCAGCAGCTCCCTAACAGGGGGTTTCTACGAGCAGTACTTC
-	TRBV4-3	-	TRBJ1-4	CASSQSTTGSNEKLFF	TGCGCCAGCAGCCAATCCACGACAGGTTCTAATGAAAAACTGTTTTTT
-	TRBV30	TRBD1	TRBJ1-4	CAWTSTGNILFF	TGTGCCTGGACATCGACAGGGAACATCCTGTTTTTT